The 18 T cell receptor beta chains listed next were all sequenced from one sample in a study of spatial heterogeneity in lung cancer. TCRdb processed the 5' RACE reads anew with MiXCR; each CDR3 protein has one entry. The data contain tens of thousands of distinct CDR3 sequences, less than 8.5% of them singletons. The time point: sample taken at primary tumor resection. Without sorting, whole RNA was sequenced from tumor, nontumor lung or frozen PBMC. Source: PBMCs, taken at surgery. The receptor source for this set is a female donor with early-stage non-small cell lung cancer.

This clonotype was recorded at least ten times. In nucleotides, the CDR3 is TGTGCCAGCAGTTACTCACTAAGTCACAGGGGGACGGCTTTCTTT. This translates into CASSYSLSHRGTAFF. The chain uses TRBV6-5 and TRBJ1-1; 8 bases line up with TRBD1. The V and J ends lost 0 bases and 11 bases, in that order; junction bases with no gene match: 11. The germline CDR1 and CDR2 sequences are MNHEY and SVGAGI. There are 15 residues in the CDR3.

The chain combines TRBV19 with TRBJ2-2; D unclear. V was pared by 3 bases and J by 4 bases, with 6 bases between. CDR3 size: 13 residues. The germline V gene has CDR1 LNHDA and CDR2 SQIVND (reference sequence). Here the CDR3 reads CASSIMRTGELFF. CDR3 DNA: TGTGCCAGTAGTATCATGCGCACCGGGGAGCTGTTTTTT.

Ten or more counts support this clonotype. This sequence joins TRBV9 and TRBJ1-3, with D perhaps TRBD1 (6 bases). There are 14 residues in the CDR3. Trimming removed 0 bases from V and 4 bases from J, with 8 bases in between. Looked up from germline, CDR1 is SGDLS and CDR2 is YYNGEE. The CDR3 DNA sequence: TGTGCCAGCAGCGTAGCTGGGACAGGAAACACCATATATTTT. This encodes CASSVAGTGNTIYF.

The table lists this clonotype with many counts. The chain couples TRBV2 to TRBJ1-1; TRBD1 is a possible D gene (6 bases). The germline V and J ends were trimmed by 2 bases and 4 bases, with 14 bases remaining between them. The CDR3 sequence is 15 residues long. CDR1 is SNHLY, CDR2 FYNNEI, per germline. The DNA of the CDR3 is TGTGCCAGCAGTGAATGGGGGCTCGATGGCACTGAAGCTTTCTTT. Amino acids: CASSEWGLDGTEAFF.

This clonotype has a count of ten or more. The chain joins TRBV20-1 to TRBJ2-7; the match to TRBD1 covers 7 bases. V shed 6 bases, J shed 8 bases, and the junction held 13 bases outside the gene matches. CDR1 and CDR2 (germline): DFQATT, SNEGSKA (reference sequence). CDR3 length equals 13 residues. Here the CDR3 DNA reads TGCAGTGCCAATGTAGACAGGGAAAAGAAGCAGTACTTC. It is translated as CSANVDREKKQYF.

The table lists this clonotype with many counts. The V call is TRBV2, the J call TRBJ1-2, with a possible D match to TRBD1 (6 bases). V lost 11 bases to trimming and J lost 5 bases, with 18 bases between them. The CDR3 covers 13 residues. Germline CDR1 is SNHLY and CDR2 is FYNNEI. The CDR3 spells CAGSGGAGYGYTF. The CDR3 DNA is TGTGCCGGCTCTGGGGGGGCAGGGTATGGCTACACCTTC.

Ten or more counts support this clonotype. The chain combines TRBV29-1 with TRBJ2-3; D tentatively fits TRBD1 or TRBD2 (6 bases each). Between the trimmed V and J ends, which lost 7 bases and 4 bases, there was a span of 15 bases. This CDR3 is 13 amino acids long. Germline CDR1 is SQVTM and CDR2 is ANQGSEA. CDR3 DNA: TGCAGCGCCGGGGGCAGGGGTGCAGATACGCAGTATTTT. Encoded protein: CSAGGRGADTQYF.

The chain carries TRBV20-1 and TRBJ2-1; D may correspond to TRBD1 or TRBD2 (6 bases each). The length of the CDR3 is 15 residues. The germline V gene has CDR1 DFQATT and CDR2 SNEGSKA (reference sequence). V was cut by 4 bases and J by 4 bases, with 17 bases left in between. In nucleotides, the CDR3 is TGCAGTGCTAAAATAGGGGGGACCCGTTACAATGAGCAGTTCTTC. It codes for CSAKIGGTRYNEQFF.

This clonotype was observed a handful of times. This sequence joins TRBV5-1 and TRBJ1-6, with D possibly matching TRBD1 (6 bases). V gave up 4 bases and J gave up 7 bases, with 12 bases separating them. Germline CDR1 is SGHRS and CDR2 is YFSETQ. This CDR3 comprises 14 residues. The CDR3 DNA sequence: TGCGCCAGCAGCCCGGACAGAGTCAATTCACCCCTCCACTTT. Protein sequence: CASSPDRVNSPLHF.

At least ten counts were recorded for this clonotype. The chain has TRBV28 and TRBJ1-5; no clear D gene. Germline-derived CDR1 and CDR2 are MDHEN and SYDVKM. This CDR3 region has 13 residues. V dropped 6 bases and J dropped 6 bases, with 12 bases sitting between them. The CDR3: CASRSLGFQPQHF. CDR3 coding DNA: TGTGCCAGCAGGTCTTTGGGGTTTCAGCCCCAGCATTTT. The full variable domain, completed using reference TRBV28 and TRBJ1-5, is DVKVTQSSRYLVKRTGEKVFLECVQDMDHENMFWYRQDPGLGLRLIYFSYDVKMKEKGDIPEGYSVSREKKERFSLILESASTNQTSMYLCASRSLGFQPQHFGDGTRLSIL.

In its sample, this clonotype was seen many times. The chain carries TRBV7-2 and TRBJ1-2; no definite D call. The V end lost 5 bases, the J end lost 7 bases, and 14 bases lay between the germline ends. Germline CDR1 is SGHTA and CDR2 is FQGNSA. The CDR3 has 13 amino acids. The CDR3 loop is CASSQERYGGYTF. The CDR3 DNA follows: TGTGCCAGCAGCCAGGAACGGTATGGTGGCTACACCTTC.

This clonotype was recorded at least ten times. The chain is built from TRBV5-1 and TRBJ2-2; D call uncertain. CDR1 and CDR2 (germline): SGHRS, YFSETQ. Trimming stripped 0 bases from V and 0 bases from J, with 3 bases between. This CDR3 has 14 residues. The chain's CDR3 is CASSLAPNTGELFF. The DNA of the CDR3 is TGCGCCAGCAGCTTGGCCCCGAACACCGGGGAGCTGTTTTTT.

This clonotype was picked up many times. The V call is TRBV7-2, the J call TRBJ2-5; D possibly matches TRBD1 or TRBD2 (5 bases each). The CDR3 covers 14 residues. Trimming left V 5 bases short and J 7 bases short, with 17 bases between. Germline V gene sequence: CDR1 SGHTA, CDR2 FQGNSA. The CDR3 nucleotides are TGTGCCAGCAGCGTTGGACTCACAAGGGGGACCCAGTACTTC. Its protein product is CASSVGLTRGTQYF.

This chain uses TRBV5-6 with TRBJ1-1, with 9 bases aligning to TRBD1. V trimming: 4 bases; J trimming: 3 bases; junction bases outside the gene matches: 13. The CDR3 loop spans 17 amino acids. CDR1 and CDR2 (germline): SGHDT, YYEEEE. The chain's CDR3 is CASSRPTGGRRDTEAFF. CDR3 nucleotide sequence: TGTGCCAGCAGCCGTCCTACAGGGGGCCGCAGGGACACTGAAGCTTTCTTT.

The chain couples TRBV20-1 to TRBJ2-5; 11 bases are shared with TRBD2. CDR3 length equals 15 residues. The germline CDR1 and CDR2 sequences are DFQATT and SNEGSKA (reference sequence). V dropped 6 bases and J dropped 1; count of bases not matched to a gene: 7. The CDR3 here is CSAQTSGGPQETQYF. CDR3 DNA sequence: TGCAGTGCGCAAACTAGCGGGGGCCCCCAAGAGACCCAGTACTTC.

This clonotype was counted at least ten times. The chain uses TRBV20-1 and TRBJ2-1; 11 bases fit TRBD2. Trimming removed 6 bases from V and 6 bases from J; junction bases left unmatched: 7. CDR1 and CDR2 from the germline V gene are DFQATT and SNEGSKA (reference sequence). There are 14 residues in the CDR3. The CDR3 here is CSAYTGTSGNEQFF. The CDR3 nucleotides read TGCAGTGCCTACACCGGGACTAGCGGCAATGAGCAGTTCTTC.

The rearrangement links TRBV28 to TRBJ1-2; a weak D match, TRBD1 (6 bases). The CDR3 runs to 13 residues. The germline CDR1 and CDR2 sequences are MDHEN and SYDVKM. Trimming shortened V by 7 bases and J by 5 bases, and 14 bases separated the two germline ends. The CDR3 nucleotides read TGTGCCAGCATCTCAGGAGGGGGTTATGGCTACACCTTC. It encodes CASISGGGYGYTF.

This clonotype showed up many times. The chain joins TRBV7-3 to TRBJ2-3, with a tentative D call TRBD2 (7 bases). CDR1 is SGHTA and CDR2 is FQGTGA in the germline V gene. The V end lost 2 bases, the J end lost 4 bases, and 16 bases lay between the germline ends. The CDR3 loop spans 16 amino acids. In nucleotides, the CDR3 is TGTGCCAGCAGCTTATCGGGCAGGGAGGGGGCAGATACGCAGTATTTT. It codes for CASSLSGREGADTQYF.